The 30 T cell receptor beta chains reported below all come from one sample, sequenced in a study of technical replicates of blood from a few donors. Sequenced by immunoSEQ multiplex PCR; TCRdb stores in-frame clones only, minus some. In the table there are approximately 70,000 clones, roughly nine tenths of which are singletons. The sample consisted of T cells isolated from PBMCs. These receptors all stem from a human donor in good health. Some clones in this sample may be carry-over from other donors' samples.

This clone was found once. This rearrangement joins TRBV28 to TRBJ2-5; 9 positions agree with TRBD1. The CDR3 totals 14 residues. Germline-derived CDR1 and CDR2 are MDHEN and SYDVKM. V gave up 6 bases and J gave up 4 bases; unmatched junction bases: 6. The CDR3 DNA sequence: TGTGCCAGCAGGATAACAGGGGGCGCAGAGACCCAGTACTTC. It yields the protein CASRITGGAETQYF.

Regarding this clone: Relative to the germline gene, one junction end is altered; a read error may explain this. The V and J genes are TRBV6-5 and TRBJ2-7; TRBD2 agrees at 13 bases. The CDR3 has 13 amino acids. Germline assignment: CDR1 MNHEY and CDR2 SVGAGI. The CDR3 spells CASSAGLAGRWDF. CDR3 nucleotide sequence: TGTGCCAGCAGTGCGGGACTAGCGGGGCGGTGGGACTTC.

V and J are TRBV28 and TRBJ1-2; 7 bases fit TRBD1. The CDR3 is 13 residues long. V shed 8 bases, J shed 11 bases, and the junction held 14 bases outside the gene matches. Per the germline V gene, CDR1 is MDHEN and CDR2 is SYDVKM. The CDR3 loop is CASDGPDLRGYTF. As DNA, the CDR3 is TGTGCCAGCGACGGGCCCGACCTCAGGGGGTACACCTTC.

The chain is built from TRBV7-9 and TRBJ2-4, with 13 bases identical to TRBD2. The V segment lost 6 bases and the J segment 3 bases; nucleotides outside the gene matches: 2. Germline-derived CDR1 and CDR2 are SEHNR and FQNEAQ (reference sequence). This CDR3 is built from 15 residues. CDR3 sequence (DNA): TGTGCCAGCAGACTAGCGGGAGGGAACAAAAACATTCAGTACTTC. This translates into CASRLAGGNKNIQYF.

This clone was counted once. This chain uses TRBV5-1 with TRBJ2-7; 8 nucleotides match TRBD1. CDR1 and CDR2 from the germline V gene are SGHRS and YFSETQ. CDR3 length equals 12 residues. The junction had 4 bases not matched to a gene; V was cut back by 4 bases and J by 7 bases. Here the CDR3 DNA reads TGCGCCAGCAGCCTGGACAGGGAGGAGCAGTACTTC. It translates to CASSLDREEQYF.

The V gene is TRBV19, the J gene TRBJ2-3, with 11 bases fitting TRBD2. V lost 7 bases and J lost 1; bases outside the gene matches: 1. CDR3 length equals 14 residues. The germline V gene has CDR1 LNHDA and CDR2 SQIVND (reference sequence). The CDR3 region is CASKLAGGTDTQYF. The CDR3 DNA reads TGTGCCAGTAAACTAGCGGGAGGCACAGATACGCAGTATTTT.

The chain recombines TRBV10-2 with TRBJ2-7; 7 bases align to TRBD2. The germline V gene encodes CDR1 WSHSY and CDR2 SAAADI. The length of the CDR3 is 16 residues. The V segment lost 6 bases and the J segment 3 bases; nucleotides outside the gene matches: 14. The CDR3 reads CASSVGGSGFYYEQYF. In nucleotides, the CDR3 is TGCGCCAGCAGCGTGGGGGGGAGCGGGTTTTACTACGAGCAGTACTTC.

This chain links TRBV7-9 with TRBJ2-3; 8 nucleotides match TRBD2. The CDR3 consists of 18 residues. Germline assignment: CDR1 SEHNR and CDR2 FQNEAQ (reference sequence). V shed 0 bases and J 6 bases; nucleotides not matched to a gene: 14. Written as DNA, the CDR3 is TGTGCCAGCAGCTTAGCGCGCCTAGCGGGTCCTGGTCAGGATACGCAGTATTTT. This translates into CASSLARLAGPGQDTQYF.

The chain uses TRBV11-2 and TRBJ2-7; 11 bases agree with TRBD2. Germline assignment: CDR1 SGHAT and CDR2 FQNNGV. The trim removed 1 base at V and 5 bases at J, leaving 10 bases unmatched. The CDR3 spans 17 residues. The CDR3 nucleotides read TGTGCCAGCAGCTTAGCCCGCCTGACTAGCGGGGAAAACGAGCAGTACTTC. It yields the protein CASSLARLTSGENEQYF. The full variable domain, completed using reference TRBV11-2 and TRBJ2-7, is EAGVAQSPRYKIIEKRQSVAFWCNPISGHATLYWYQQILGQGPKLLIQFQNNGVVDDSQLPKDRFSAERLKGVDSTLKIQPAKLEDSAVYLCASSLARLTSGENEQYFGPGTRLTVT.

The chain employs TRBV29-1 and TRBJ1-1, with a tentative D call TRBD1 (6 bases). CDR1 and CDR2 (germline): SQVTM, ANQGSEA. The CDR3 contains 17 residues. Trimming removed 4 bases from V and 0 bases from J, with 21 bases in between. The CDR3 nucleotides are TGCAGCGTTGCGGGGGGCTGGGAGGGGGGTCTGAACACTGAAGCTTTCTTT. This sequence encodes CSVAGGWEGGLNTEAFF. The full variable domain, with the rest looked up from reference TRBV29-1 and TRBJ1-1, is SAVISQKPSRDICQRGTSLTIQCQVDSQVTMMFWYRQQPGQSLTLIATANQGSEATYESGFVIDKFPISRPNLTFSTLTVSNMSPEDSSIYLCSVAGGWEGGLNTEAFFGQGTRLTVV.

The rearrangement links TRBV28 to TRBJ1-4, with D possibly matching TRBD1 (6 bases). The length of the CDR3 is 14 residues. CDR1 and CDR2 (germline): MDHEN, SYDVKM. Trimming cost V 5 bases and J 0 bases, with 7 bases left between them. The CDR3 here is CASSKGATNEKLFF. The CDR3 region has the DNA TGTGCCAGCAGTAAGGGGGCAACTAATGAAAAACTGTTTTTT.

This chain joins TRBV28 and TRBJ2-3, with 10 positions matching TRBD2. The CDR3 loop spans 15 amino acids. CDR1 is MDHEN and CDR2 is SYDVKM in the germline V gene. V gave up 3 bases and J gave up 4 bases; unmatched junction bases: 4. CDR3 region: CASSLLAGVADTQYF. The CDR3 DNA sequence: TGTGCCAGCAGTTTGCTAGCGGGAGTAGCAGATACGCAGTATTTT.

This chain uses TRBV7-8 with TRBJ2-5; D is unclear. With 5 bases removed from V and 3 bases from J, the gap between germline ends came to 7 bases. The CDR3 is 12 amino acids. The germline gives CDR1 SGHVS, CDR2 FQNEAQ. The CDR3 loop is CASSMLEETQYF. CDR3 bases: TGTGCCAGCAGCATGCTAGAAGAGACCCAGTACTTC. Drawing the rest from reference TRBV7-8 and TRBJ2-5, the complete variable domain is GAGVSQSPRYKVAKRGQDVALRCDPISGHVSLFWYQQALGQGPEFLTYFQNEAQLDKSGLPSDRFFAERPEGSVSTLKIQRTQQEDSAVYLCASSMLEETQYFGPGTRLLVL.

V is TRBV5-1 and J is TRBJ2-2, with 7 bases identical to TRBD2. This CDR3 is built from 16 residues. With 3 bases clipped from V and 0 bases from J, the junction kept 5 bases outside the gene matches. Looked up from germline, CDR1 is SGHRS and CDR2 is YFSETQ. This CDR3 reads CASSSLGGSNTGELFF. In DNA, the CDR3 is TGCGCCAGCAGCTCTTTGGGGGGGTCGAACACCGGGGAGCTGTTTTTT.

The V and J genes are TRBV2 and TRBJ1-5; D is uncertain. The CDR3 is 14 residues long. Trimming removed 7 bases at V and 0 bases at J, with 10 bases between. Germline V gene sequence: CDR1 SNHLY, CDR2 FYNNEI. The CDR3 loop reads CASMSDYSNQPQHF. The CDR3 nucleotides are TGTGCCAGCATGTCGGACTATAGCAATCAGCCCCAGCATTTT.

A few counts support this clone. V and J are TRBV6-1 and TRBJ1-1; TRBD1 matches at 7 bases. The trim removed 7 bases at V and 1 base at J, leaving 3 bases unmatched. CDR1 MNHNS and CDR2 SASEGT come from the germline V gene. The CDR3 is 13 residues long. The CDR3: CASTRQGNTEAFF. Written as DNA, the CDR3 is TGTGCCAGCACACGACAGGGGAACACTGAAGCTTTCTTT.

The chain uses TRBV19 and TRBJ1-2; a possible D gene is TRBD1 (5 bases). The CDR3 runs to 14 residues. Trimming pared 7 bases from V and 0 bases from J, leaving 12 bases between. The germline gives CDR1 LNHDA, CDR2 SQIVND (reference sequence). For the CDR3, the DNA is TGTGCCAGTAAGGAGACAGTCTCTAACTATGGCTACACCTTC. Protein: CASKETVSNYGYTF.

DNA of the CDR3: TGCGCCAGCAGCTTGGCCGATAGAACGAGCAACGAGCAGTACTTC. Its protein is CASSLADRTSNEQYF. The chain couples TRBV5-1 to TRBJ2-7; D unclear. This CDR3 has 15 residues. The germline V gene encodes CDR1 SGHRS and CDR2 YFSETQ. Trimming shortened V by 0 bases and J by 5 bases, and 15 bases separated the two germline ends.

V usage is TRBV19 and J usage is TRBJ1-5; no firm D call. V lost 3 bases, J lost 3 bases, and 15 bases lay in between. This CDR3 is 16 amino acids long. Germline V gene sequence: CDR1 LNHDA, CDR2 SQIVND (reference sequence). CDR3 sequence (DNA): TGTGCCAGTAGTATGGGTCGACAAGGCTCCAATCAGCCCCAGCATTTT. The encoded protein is CASSMGRQGSNQPQHF.

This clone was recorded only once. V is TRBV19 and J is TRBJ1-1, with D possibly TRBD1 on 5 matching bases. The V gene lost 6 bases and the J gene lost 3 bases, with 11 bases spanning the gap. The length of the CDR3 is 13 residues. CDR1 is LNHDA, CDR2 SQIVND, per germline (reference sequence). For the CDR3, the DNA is TGTGCCAGTAGAAGGGGCTACTACACTGAAGCTTTCTTT. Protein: CASRRGYYTEAFF.

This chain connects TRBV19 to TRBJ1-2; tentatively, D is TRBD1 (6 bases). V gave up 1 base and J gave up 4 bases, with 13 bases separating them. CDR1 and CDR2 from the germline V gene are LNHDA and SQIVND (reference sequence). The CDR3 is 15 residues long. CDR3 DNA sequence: TGTGCCAGTAGTATAGGGTCGGGACACATCTATGGCTACACCTTC. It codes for CASSIGSGHIYGYTF.

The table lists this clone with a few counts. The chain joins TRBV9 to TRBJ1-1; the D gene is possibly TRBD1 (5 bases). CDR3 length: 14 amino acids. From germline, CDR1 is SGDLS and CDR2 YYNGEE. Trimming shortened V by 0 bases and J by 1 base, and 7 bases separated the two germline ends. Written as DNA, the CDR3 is TGTGCCAGCAGCGTAGTCGGGGGGAACACTGAAGCTTTCTTT. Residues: CASSVVGGNTEAFF.

DNA of the CDR3: TGTGCCAGCAGCTTACGGCAGGGCGGCAATCAGCCCCAGCATTTT. It translates to CASSLRQGGNQPQHF. The chain is built from TRBV7-8 and TRBJ1-5; D is possibly TRBD1 (5 bases). Germline V CDR1 and CDR2: SGHVS, FQNEAQ. This CDR3 contains 15 residues. V lost 2 bases to trimming and J lost 2 bases, with 10 bases between them.

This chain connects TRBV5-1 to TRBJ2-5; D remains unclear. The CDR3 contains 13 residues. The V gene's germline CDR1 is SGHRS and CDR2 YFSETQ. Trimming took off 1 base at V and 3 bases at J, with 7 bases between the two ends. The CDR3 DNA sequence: TGCGCCAGCAGCTTGTTCGGAGAAGAGACCCAGTACTTC. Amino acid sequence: CASSLFGEETQYF.

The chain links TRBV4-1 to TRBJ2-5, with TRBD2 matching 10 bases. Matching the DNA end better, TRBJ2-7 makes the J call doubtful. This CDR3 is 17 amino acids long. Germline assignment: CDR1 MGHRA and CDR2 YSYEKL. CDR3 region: CASSQGTIAGGPYEQYF. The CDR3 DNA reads TGCGCCAGCAGCCAAGGCACTATAGCGGGAGGACCCTACGAGCAGTACTTC.

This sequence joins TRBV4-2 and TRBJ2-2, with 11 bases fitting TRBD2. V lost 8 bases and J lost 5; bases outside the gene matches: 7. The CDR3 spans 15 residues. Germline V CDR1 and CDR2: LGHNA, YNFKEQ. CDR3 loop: CASRSGGARTGELFF. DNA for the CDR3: TGTGCCAGCCGTAGCGGGGGGGCCAGAACCGGGGAGCTGTTTTTT.

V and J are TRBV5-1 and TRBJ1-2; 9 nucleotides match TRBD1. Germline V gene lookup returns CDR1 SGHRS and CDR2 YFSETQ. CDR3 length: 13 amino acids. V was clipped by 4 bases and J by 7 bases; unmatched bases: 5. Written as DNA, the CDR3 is TGCGCCAGCAGCCGGGACAGGGATGGTGGCTACACCTTC. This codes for CASSRDRDGGYTF.

The CDR3 protein is CSVEIPGQNYEQYF. The DNA for the CDR3 is TGCAGCGTTGAGATACCGGGACAAAACTACGAGCAGTACTTC. The chain combines TRBV29-1 with TRBJ2-7; tentative D call: TRBD1 (6 bases). The CDR3 sequence is 14 residues long. Germline V CDR1 and CDR2: SQVTM, ANQGSEA. Trimming pared 3 bases from V and 3 bases from J, leaving 15 bases between.

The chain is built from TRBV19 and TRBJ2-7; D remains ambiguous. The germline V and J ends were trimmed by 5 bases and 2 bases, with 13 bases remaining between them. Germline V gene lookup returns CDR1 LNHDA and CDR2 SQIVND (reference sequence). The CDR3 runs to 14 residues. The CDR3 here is CASSAQAFTYEQYF. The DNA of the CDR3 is TGTGCCAGTAGTGCGCAGGCGTTCACCTACGAGCAGTACTTC.

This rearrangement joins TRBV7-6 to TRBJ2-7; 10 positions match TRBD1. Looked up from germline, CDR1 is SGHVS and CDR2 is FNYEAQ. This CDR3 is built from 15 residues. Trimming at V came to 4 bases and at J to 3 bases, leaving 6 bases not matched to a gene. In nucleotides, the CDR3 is TGTGCCAGCAGCTCGGGACAGGGGACCCTCTACGAGCAGTACTTC. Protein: CASSSGQGTLYEQYF.